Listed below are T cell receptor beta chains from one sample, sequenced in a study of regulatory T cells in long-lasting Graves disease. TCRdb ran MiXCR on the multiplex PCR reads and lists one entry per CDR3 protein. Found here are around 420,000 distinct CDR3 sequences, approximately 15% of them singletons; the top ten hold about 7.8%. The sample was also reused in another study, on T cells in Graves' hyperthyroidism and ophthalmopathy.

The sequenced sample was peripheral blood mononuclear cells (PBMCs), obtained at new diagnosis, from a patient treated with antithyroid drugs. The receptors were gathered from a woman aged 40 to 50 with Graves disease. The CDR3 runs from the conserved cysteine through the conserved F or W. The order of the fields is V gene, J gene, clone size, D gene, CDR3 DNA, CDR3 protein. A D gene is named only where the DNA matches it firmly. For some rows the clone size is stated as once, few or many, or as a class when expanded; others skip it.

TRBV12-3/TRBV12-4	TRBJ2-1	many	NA	TGTGCCAGCAGTTTGGACGGGGTCAATGAGCAGTTCTTC	CASSLDGVNEQFF
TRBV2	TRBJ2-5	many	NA	TGTGCCAGAGGTGGGGGCCGGTACCAAGAGACCCAGTACTTC	CARGGGRYQETQYF
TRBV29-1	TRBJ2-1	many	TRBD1	TGCAGCGTCACCGGGACAGGGGGCCATCGTTACAATGAGCAGTTCTTC	CSVTGTGGHRYNEQFF
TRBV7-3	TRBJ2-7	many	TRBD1	TGTGCCAGCAGTCGGGGACAGGGTCCACTTTACGAGCAGTACTTC	CASSRGQGPLYEQYF
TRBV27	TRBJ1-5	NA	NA	TGTGCCAGCGGCCACGGAAGCCAGCCCCAGCATTTT	CASGHGSQPQHF
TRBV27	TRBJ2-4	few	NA	TGTGCCAGCAGTAAAGACAGATACAACAAAAACATTCAGTACTTC	CASSKDRYNKNIQYF
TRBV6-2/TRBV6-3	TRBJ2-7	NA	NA	TGTGCCAGCACCGCGACTGCCTCCTACGAGCAGTACTTC	CASTATASYEQYF
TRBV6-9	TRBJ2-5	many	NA	TGTGCCAGCAGTTACGCGGGATCAGAGACCCAGTACTTC	CASSYAGSETQYF
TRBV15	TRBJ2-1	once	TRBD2	TGTGCCACCAGCAGGGCAGGGCTACTAGCGGGAGTATGGAATGAGCAGTTCTTC	CATSRAGLLAGVWNEQFF
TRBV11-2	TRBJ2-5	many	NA	TGTGCCAGCAGCGAAAAAGAGACCCAGTACTTC	CASSEKETQYF
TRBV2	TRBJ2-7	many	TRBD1	TGTGCCACCATACTACAGGGGGCACAGGGCTACGAGCAGTACTTC	CATILQGAQGYEQYF
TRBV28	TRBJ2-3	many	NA	TGTGCCAGCAGTCTTTATACTAGCACAGATACGCAGTATTTT	CASSLYTSTDTQYF
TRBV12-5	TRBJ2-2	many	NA	TGTGCTAGTGGCGGGAGCCCGAACACCGGGGAGCTGTTTTTT	CASGGSPNTGELFF
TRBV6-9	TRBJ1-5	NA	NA	TGTGCCAGCAGTTACTGGCAGGGGTCTCAGCCCCAGCATTTT	CASSYWQGSQPQHF
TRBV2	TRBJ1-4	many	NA	TGTGCCAGCAGTGAGGGGGACGTAAGGGAAAAACTGTTTTTT	CASSEGDVREKLFF
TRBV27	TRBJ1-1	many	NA	TGTGCCAGCAGTTTTGGCGGGGGCCCCACTGAAGCTTTCTTT	CASSFGGGPTEAFF
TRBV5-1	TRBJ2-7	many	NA	TGCGCCAGCAGCTTGGAGGCGGAAACCTACGAGCAGTACTTC	CASSLEAETYEQYF
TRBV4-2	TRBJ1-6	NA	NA	TGTGCCAGCAGCCAAGGACTCCAGGGGTATAATTCACCCCTCCACTTT	CASSQGLQGYNSPLHF
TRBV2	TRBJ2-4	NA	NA	TGTGCCAGCAGTGAGCCCGGGAGTAGGGACATTCAGTACTTC	CASSEPGSRDIQYF
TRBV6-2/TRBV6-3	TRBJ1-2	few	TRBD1	TGTGCCAGCAGTTACCATGTCGCCAGGGGGGTCTATGGCTACACCTTC	CASSYHVARGVYGYTF
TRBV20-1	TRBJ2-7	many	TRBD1	TGCAGTGCCATTCAAGACAGGGGTAGTATCAACGAGCAGTACTTC	CSAIQDRGSINEQYF
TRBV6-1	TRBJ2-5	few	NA	TGTGCCAGCAGGCTACAGGACCAGGTTGGGACCCAGTACTTC	CASRLQDQVGTQYF
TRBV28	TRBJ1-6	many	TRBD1	TGTGCCAGCAGAGGGTTGGACAGGGGAGCTTCACCCCTCCACTTT	CASRGLDRGASPLHF
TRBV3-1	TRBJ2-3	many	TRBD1	TGTGCCAGCAGCCTACGGACAGGTTCTAGCACAGATACGCAGTATTTT	CASSLRTGSSTDTQYF
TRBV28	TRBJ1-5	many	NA	TGTGCCAGCAGTTTATCTGGCGCCTCTCAGCCCCAGCATTTT	CASSLSGASQPQHF
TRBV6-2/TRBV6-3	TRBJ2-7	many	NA	TGTGCCAGCAGTTACTCCCTGTCCTACGAGCAGTACTTC	CASSYSLSYEQYF